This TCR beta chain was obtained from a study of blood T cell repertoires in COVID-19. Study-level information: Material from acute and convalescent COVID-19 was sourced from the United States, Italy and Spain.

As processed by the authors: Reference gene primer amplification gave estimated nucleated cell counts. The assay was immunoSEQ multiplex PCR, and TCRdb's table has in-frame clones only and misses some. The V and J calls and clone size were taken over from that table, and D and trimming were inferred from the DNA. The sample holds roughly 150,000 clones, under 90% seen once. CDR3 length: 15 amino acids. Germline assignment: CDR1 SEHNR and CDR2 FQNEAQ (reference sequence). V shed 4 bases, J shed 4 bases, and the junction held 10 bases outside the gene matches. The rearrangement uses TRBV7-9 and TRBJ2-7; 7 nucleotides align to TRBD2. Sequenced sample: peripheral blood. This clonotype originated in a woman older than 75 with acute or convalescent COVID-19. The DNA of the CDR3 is TGTGCCAGCAGCTCCATGGCAGCGGGATTATACGAGCAGTACTTC. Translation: CASSSMAAGLYEQYF. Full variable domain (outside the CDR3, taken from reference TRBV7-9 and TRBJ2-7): DTGVSQNPRHKITKRGQNVTFRCDPISEHNRLYWYRQTLGQGPEFLTYFQNEAQLEKSRLLSDRFSAERPKGSFSTLEIQRTEQGDSAMYLCASSSMAAGLYEQYFGPGTRLTVT.